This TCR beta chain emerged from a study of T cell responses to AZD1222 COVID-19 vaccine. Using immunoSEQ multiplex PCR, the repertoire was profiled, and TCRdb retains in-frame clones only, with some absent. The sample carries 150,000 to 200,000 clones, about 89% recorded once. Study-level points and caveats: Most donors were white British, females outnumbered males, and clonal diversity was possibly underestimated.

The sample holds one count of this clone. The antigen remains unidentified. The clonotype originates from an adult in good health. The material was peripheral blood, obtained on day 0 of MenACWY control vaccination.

CDR3 residues: CASRDQGRNTEAFF. CDR3 coding DNA: TGTGCCAGCAGAGACCAAGGGCGAAACACTGAAGCTTTCTTT. The chain uses TRBV6-5 and TRBJ1-1; D is unresolved. Germline CDR1 is MNHEY and CDR2 is SVGAGI. Trimming left V 6 bases short and J 2 bases short, with 13 bases between. The CDR3 spans 14 residues.